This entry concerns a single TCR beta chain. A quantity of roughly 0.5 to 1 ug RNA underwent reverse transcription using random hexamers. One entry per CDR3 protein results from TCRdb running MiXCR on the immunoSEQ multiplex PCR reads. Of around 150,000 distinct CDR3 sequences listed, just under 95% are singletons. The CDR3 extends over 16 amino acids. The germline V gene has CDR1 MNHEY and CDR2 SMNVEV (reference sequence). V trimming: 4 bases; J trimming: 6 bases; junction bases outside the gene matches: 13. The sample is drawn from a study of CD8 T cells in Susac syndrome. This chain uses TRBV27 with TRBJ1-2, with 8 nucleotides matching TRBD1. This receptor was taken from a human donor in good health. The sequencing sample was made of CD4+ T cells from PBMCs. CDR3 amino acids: CASSSFSLGQGNGYTF. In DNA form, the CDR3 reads TGTGCCAGCAGTTCATTCTCCCTCGGACAGGGCAATGGCTACACCTTC.